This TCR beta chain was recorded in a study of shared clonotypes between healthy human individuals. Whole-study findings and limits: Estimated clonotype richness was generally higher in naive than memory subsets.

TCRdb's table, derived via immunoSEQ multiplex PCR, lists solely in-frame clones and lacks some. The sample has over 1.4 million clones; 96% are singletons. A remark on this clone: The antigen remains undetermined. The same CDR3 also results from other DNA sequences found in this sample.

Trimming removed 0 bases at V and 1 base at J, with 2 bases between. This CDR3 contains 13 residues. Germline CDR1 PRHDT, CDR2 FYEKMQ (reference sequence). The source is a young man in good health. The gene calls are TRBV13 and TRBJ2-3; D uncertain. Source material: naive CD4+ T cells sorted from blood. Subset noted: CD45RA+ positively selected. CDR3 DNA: TGTGCCAGCAGCTTAGGGGGCACAGATACGCAGTATTTT. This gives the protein CASSLGGTDTQYF.